A selection of T cell receptor beta chains follows, all from one sample in a study of blood T cell repertoires in COVID-19. Clones were read by immunoSEQ multiplex PCR, and TCRdb kept only the in-frame ones, dropping some. The table has 180,000 or so clones, approximately 86% seen once; the top ten hold 9.8%. Sequenced: peripheral blood. Receptors were obtained from an elderly woman with acute or convalescent COVID-19. The CDR3 runs from the conserved cysteine through the conserved F or W. Each record gives: clone size, D gene, J gene, V gene, CDR3 protein, CDR3 DNA. The D gene is left open where the match is weak. Not every row has a clone size; where given, it reads once, few, many or a size class.

>few|TRBD1|TRBJ1-1|TRBV29-1
CSVEGTGGKTEAFF
TGCAGCGTTGAGGGGACAGGGGGAAAGACTGAAGCTTTCTTT
>.|.|TRBJ1-6|TRBV30
CACETRGGSPLHF
TGTGCCTGCGAGACCCGGGGGGGTTCACCCCTCCACTTT
>.|TRBD2|TRBJ2-1|TRBV9
CASSVETSGSVNEQFF
TGTGCCAGCAGCGTAGAAACTAGCGGGAGTGTGAATGAGCAGTTCTTC
>.|TRBD1|TRBJ2-7|TRBV7-9
CASSSQGARHEQYF
TGTGCCAGCAGCTCACAGGGGGCGCGCCACGAGCAGTACTTC
>.|.|TRBJ2-3|TRBV21-1
CASSAGLAGKTCTDTQYF
TGTGCCAGCAGCGCGGGACTAGCGGGGAAAACCTGCACAGATACGCAGTATTTT
>.|TRBD1|TRBJ1-5|TRBV20-1
CSASRSGGGNQPQHF
TGCAGTGCTAGTAGGTCAGGGGGCGGGAATCAGCCCCAGCATTTT
>.|TRBD1|TRBJ2-7|TRBV19
CASSSPGQLSSYEQYF
TGTGCCAGTAGTAGTCCGGGACAGCTTTCTTCCTACGAGCAGTACTTC
>.|.|TRBJ2-7|TRBV12-5
CASGLVPGQGHFYEQYF
TGTGCTAGTGGTTTGGTACCTGGGCAGGGGCATTTCTACGAGCAGTACTTC
>.|.|TRBJ1-1|TRBV11-3
CASSLARGTEAFF
TGTGCCAGCAGCTTAGCCAGGGGCACTGAAGCTTTCTTT
>.|.|TRBJ2-7|TRBV2
CASRPTGYEQYF
TGTGCCAGCAGGCCTACAGGGTACGAGCAGTACTTC
>.|TRBD2|TRBJ2-7|TRBV27
CASSPTSGITDSYEQYF
TGTGCCAGCAGTCCGACTAGCGGGATAACTGACTCCTACGAGCAGTACTTC
>once|.|TRBJ2-7|TRBV7-3
CASSRDSHGEQYF
TGTGCCAGCAGCCGGGACTCTCACGGCGAGCAGTACTTC
>.|TRBD1|TRBJ1-1|TRBV7-2
CASSTLQGAEAFF
TGTGCCAGCAGCACCCTACAGGGGGCTGAAGCTTTCTTT
>.|.|TRBJ2-2|TRBV6-5
CASIRPGAGELFF
TGTGCCAGCATCCGGCCGGGGGCCGGGGAGCTGTTTTTT
>.|TRBD1|TRBJ1-4|TRBV7-2
CASSSTGGWANEKLFF
TGTGCCAGCAGCTCCACAGGGGGCTGGGCTAATGAAAAACTGTTTTTT
>.|TRBD1|TRBJ2-7|TRBV5-4
CASSTRDRPYEQYF
TGTGCCAGCAGCACTCGGGACAGGCCTTACGAGCAGTACTTC
>.|TRBD1|TRBJ1-4|TRBV19
CASSTFRQGRTNEKLFF
TGTGCCAGTAGTACCTTCCGACAGGGAAGGACTAATGAAAAACTGTTTTTT
>.|.|TRBJ1-2|TRBV30
CAWRMGLIPGYTF
TGTGCCTGGAGGATGGGACTTATTCCTGGCTACACCTTC
>.|TRBD1|TRBJ2-3|TRBV6-5
CASRLGQGRTDTQYF
TGTGCCAGCAGACTTGGACAGGGCCGCACAGATACGCAGTATTTT
>.|.|TRBJ1-4|TRBV30
CAWSLNPGDVEKLFF
TGTGCCTGGAGCCTGAATCCAGGGGACGTTGAAAAACTGTTTTTT
>.|TRBD1|TRBJ1-5|TRBV2
CASSDRGDQPQHF
TGTGCCAGCAGTGACAGGGGGGATCAGCCCCAGCATTTT
>.|.|TRBJ1-1|TRBV6-2/TRBV6-3
CASSRTQNTEAFF
TGTGCCAGCAGTCGCACACAGAACACTGAAGCTTTCTTT
>few|TRBD2|TRBJ2-1|TRBV7-2
CASSPGWTSGNEQFF
TGTGCCAGCAGCCCGGGATGGACTAGCGGGAATGAGCAGTTCTTC
>few|.|TRBJ1-3|TRBV9
CASTPTGTSGNTIYF
TGTGCCAGCACCCCGACAGGAACTTCTGGAAACACCATATATTTT
>.|TRBD1|TRBJ2-3|TRBV9
CASSVAGGQGVDTQYF
TGTGCCAGCAGCGTAGCAGGGGGACAGGGCGTGGATACGCAGTATTTT
>.|TRBD2|TRBJ2-5|TRBV5-4
CASSVGLAGQETQYF
TGTGCCAGCAGCGTGGGACTAGCGGGCCAAGAGACCCAGTACTTC
>.|.|TRBJ2-7|TRBV4-1
CASSQIGTDGAYEQYF
TGCGCCAGCAGCCAAATAGGCACGGACGGGGCCTACGAGCAGTACTTC
>few|.|TRBJ1-6|TRBV7-9
CASSPPQGVTSPLHF
TGTGCCAGCAGCCCCCCGCAAGGGGTCACTTCACCCCTCCACTTT
>few|.|TRBJ1-5|TRBV7-9
CASSSLQGNQPQHF
TGTGCCAGCAGCTCTTTACAGGGTAACCAGCCCCAGCATTTT
>.|.|TRBJ1-1|TRBV6-1
CASSVGPPPLDTEAFF
TGTGCCAGCAGTGTGGGTCCCCCCCCGCTAGACACTGAAGCTTTCTTT
>.|.|TRBJ1-2|TRBV6-5
CASSYSVRGLYGYTF
TGTGCCAGCAGTTACTCGGTCAGGGGCCTCTATGGCTACACCTTC
>.|.|TRBJ1-6|TRBV6-5
CASSYLVEHSPLHF
TGTGCCAGCAGTTATTTAGTCGAGCACTCACCCCTCCACTTT
>.|.|TRBJ1-3|TRBV7-2
CASSAPPGTGNTIYF
TGTGCCAGCAGCGCACCCCCGGGAACTGGAAACACCATATATTTT
>.|.|TRBJ1-6|TRBV9
CASSVGQRQREYSPLHF
TGTGCCAGCAGCGTAGGCCAGCGGCAGAGGGAATATTCACCCCTCCACTTT
>.|TRBD2|TRBJ2-1|TRBV3-1/TRBV3-2
CASSHNLAGDNEQFF
TGTGCCAGCAGCCATAATCTAGCGGGGGACAATGAGCAGTTCTTC
>.|.|TRBJ2-1|TRBV7-9
CASSLNNEQFF
TGTGCCAGCAGCCTTAACAATGAGCAGTTCTTC
>.|.|TRBJ2-5|TRBV10-3
CAISESVAQETQYF
TGTGCCATCAGTGAGTCCGTCGCGCAAGAGACCCAGTACTTC
>.|.|TRBJ1-2|TRBV5-1
CASSPGGSKGYTF
TGCGCCAGCAGCCCGGGGGGGAGCAAGGGCTACACCTTC
>.|TRBD1|TRBJ2-5|TRBV7-9
CASSLGQGARKTQYF
TGTGCCAGCAGCTTAGGTCAGGGGGCGAGGAAGACCCAGTACTTC
>once|TRBD1|TRBJ1-1|TRBV24-1
CATSDPDRGITEAFF
TGTGCCACCAGTGACCCTGACAGGGGGATCACTGAAGCTTTCTTT
>.|TRBD1|TRBJ1-6|TRBV2
CARGQQVGPLHF
TGTGCCAGGGGACAGCAGGTTGGACCCCTCCACTTT
>once|.|TRBJ2-3|TRBV15
CATSRRGASTDTQYF
TGTGCCACCAGCAGACGGGGGGCCTCCACAGATACGCAGTATTTT
>.|TRBD2|TRBJ2-1|TRBV5-1
CASIGLAGRVNEQFF
TGCGCCAGCATCGGACTAGCGGGAAGGGTTAATGAGCAGTTCTTC
>.|.|TRBJ1-2|TRBV3-1/TRBV3-2
CASSQAWGPFYGYTF
TGTGCCAGCAGCCAAGCATGGGGGCCCTTCTATGGCTACACCTTC
>.|TRBD1|TRBJ1-1|TRBV7-2
CASSLLRDRGAFF
TGTGCCAGCAGCTTACTTAGGGACAGAGGAGCTTTCTTT
>.|.|TRBJ2-1|TRBV9
CASSVEPSDSYNEQFF
TGTGCCAGCAGCGTAGAGCCTAGCGACTCCTACAATGAGCAGTTCTTC
>.|TRBD2|TRBJ2-3|TRBV11-2
CASSLAGGYTDTQYF
TGTGCCAGCAGTCTAGCGGGGGGTTACACAGATACGCAGTATTTT
>once|TRBD1|TRBJ2-7|TRBV6-6
CASSPLRTGGEQYF
TGTGCCAGCAGTCCACTTCGGACAGGGGGCGAGCAGTACTTC
>.|.|TRBJ2-7|TRBV18
CASSSRVYEQYF
TGTGCCAGCTCCTCGCGGGTCTACGAGCAGTACTTC
>few|.|TRBJ2-7|TRBV18
CASSPRSGFGNEQYF
TGTGCCAGCTCACCACGGAGCGGATTCGGTAACGAGCAGTACTTC
>.|TRBD1|TRBJ2-3|TRBV24-1
CATRQGGPSTDTQYF
TGTGCCACCAGACAGGGGGGTCCCTCCACAGATACGCAGTATTTT